This T cell receptor beta chain was obtained from a study of early T cells in non-severe SARS-CoV-2 infection (dated by TCRdb to the early 2020s). About the full investigation: Bulk RNA from unsorted whole blood was used for TCR sequencing, so alpha and beta chains could not be paired. Results and caveats for the whole study, not just this receptor: VDJdb matching was skewed toward anti-spike CD8 responses, so virus-specific expansions were likely underestimated and private and CD4 specificities were missed.

Libraries were made using 5' RACE. Sequenced on a NextSeq 500. In the TCR library protocol, unique molecular identifiers were attached to individual cDNA molecules to correct for PCR bias and sequencing error. Both TCR alpha and beta chains were sequenced, and tight co-correlation was observed between alpha and beta sequence abundances in each sample. As for the original processing: V gene, J gene and CDR3 annotation of TCR sequences was performed with Decombinator V4. Expanded TCRs were defined as changing significantly between any two time points under a Poisson model with p below 0.0001. Abundances of TCRs were expressed as counts per million after normalisation to the total number of TCRs sequenced in each sample. MAIT TCRs were defined by TRAV1-2 paired with TRAJ12, TRAJ20 or TRAJ33, and iNKT TCRs by TRAV10 paired with TRAJ18. VDJdb, accessed on 1 November 2021, was searched for TCRs annotated for CMV, EBV and SARS-CoV-2, and TCRs annotated for more than one antigen were excluded. TCRdb redid the processing of the public reads, applying fastp at Q25 and MiXCR, and retained in-frame beta chains. Each entry merges the rows of one CDR3 protein and shows their most common DNA and genes. TCRdb's processing, not the study's, gives the V and J calls here. This sample gives tens of thousands of distinct CDR3 sequences in total; 6% to 7% of them show up just once. In total, the top ten clones hold under 5% of the sample.

In the germline V gene, CDR1 corresponds to MNHEY and CDR2 to SVGAGI. The cysteine opens and the phenylalanine closes a CDR3 of 16 amino acids. The kept DNA is CDR3 alone, 48 bases in frame from the first base. This was a case-control study nested in a cohort of healthcare workers in London, UK, who had nasopharyngeal swab PCR tests and blood samples taken every week. Healthcare workers were recruited during the week of the UK lockdown, between 23 and 31 March 2020, and followed weekly for up to roughly 16 weeks. About this clonotype: No cognate antigen has been identified for it. It may be a read error: a sequence one base away is much more abundant.

Here the chain combines TRBV6-5 and TRBJ2-3; no D gene call is confident. This receptor was identified in an adult who was a healthcare worker with PCR-confirmed SARS-CoV-2 infection or an uninfected control (not recorded which). The source material was whole blood. The nucleotide sequence is TGTGTCAGCAGTTACTCGATACAGATAAGCACAGATACGCAGTATTTT. The translation is CVSSYSIQISTDTQYF.